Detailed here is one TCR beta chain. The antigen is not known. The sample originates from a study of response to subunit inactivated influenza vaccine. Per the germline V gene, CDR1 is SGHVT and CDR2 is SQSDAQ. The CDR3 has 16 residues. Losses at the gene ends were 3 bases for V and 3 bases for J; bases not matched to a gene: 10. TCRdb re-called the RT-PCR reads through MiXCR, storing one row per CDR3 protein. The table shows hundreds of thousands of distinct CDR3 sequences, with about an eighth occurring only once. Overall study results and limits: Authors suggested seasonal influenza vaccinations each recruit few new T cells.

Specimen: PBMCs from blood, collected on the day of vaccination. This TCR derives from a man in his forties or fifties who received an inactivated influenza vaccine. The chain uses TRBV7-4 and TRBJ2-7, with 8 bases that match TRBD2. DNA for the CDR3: TGTGCCAGCAGCTTTGATTCGGGACTAGGAGGCTACGAGCAGTACTTC. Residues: CASSFDSGLGGYEQYF.